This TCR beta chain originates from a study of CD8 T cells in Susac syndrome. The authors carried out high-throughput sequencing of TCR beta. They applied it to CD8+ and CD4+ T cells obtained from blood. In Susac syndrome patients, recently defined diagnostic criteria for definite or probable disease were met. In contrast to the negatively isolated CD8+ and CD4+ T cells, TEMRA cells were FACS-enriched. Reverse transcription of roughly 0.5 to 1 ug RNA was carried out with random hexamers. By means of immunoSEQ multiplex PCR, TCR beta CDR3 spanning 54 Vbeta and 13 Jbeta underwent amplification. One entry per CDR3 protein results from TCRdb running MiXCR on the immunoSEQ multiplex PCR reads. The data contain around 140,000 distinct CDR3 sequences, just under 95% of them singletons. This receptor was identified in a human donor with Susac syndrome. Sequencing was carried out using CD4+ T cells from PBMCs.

The CDR3 sequence is CASSLKLAGDEQFF. The CDR3 region has the DNA TGTGCCAGCAGCTTAAAACTAGCGGGGGATGAGCAGTTCTTC. The chain carries TRBV7-3 and TRBJ2-1; 11 nucleotides line up with TRBD2. The CDR3 is 14 residues long. CDR1 SGHTA and CDR2 FQGTGA come from the germline V gene. The V and J ends lost 1 base and 8 bases, in that order; junction bases with no gene match: 1.